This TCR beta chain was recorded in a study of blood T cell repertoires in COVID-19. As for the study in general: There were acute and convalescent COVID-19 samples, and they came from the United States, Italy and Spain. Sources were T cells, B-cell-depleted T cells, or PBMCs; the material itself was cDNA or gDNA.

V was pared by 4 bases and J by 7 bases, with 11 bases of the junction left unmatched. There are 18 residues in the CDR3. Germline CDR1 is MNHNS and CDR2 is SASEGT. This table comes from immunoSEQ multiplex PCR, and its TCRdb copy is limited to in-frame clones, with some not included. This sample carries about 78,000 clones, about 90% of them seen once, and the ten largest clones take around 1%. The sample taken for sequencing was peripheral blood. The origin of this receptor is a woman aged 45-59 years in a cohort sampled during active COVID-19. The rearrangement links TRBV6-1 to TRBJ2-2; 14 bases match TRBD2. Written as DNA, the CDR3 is TGTGCCAGCAGTGGACTAGCGGGAGGGTCCTTGGGGGTCGGGGAGCTGTTTTTT. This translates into CASSGLAGGSLGVGELFF.